Reported below is one T cell receptor (beta chain). Its matching antigen is unknown. This record belongs to a study of cytomegalovirus exposure and HLA in healthy donors. Findings and limits, study-wide: In a later analysis, HLA-associated TCR beta chains were more clonally expanded than equally common others.

Per germline, CDR1 SEHNR and CDR2 FQNEAQ (reference sequence). CDR3 length equals 14 residues. Trimming removed 5 bases from V and 5 bases from J; junction bases left unmatched: 7. Healthy individuals who donated bone marrow served as the donors. The PCR ran on 60 Vbeta and 13 Jbeta primers. Method: immunoSEQ multiplex PCR; TCRdb's copy keeps in-frame clones and lacks some. The sample consists of approximately 110,000 clones, just under 75% of them appearing once. The sequence was collected from a man aged 45-65 years in good health and CMV-seropositive. The chain joins TRBV7-9 to TRBJ1-1; 8 bases agree with TRBD1. The sample was PBMCs. The DNA of the CDR3 is TGTGCCAGCAGCCAGTACAGGGGGGAAACTGAAGCTTTCTTT. Encoded protein: CASSQYRGETEAFF.